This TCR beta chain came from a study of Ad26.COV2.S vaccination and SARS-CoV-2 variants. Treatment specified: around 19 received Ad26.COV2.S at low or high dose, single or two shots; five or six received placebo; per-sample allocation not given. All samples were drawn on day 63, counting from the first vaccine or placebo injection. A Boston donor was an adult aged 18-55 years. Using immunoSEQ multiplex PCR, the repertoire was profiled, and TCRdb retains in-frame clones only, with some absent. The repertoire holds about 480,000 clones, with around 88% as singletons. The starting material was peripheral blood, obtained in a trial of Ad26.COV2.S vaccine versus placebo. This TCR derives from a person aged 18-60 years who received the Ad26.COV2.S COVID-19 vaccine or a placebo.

The CDR3 nucleotides read TGTGCCAGCAGTCCACGGACAGGGGCGTACACTGAAGCTTTCTTT. It is translated as CASSPRTGAYTEAFF. This chain uses TRBV6-5 with TRBJ1-1; 9 bases match TRBD1. The junction had 7 bases not matched to a gene; V was cut back by 5 bases and J by 3 bases. Germline V gene data show CDR1 as MNHEY and CDR2 as SVGAGI. The CDR3 runs to 15 residues.